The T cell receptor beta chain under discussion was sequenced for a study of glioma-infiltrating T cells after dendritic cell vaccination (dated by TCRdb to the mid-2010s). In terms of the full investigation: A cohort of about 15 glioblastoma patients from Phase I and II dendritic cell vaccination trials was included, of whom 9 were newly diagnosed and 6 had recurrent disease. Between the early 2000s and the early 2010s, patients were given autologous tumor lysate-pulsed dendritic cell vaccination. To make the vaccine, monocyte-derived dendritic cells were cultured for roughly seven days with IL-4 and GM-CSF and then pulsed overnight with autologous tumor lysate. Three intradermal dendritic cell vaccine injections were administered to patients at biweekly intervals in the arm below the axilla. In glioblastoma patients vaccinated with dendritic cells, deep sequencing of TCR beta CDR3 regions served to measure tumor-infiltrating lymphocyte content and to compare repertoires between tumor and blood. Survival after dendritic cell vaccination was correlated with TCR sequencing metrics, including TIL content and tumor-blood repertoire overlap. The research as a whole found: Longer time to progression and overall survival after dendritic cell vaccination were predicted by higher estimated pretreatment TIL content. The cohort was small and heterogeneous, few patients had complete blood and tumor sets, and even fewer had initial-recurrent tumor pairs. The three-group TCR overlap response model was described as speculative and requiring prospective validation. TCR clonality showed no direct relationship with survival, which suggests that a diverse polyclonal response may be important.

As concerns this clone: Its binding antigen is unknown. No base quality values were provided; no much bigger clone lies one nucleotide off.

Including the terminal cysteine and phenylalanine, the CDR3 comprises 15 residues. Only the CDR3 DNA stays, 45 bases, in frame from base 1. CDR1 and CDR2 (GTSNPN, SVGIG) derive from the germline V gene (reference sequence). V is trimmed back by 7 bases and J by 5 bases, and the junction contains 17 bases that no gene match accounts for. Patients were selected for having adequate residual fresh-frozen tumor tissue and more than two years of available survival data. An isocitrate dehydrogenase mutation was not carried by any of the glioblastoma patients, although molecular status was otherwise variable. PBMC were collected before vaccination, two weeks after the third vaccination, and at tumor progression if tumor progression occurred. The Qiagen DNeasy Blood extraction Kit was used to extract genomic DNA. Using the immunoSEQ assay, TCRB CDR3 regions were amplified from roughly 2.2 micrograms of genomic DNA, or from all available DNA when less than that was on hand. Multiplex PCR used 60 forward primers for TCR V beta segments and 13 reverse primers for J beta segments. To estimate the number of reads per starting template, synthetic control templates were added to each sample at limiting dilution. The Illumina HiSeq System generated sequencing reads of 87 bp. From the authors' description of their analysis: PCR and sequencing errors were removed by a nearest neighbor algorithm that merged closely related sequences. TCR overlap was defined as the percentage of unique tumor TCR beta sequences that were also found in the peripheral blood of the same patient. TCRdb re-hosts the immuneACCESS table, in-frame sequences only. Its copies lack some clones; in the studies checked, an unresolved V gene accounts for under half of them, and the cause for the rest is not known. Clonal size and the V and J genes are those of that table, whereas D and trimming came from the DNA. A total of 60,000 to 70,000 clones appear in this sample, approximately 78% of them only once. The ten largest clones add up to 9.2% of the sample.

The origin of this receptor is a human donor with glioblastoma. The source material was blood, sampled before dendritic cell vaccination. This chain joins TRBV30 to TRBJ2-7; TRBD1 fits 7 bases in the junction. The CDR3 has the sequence CALEQGRSRDHEQYF. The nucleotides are TGTGCCTTGGAACAGGGGCGAAGCAGAGATCACGAGCAGTACTTC.